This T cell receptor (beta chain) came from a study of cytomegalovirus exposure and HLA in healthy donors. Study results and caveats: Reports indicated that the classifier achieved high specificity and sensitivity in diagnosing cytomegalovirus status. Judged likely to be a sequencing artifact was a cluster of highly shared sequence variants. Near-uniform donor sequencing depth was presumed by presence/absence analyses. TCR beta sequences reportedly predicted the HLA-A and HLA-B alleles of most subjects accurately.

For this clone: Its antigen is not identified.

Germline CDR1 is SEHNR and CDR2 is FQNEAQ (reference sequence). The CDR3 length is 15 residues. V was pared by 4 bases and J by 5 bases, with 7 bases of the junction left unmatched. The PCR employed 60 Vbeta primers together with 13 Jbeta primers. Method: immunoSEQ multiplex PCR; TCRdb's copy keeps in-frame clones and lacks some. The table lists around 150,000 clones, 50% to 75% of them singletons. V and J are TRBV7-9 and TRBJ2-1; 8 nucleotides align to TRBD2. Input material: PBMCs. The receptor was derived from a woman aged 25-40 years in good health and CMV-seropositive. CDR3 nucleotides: TGTGCCAGCAGCTCAGCGGGAGCGGTCCACAATGAGCAGTTCTTC. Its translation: CASSSAGAVHNEQFF.